This TCR beta chain derives from a study of OX40 agonist ivuxolimab in advanced cancers. Overall study results and limits: Expanded clones were, on average, more numerous in CD8+ T cells than in CD4+.

Sequenced by immunoSEQ multiplex PCR; TCRdb stores in-frame clones only, minus some. The table records about 67,000 clones, about 88% of them present only once. The CDR3 is made up of 12 amino acids. CDR1 is SGDLS, CDR2 YYNGEE, per germline. V dropped 3 bases and J dropped 0 bases, with 2 bases sitting between them. This clone was found a few times. Its antigen remains unknown. The clonotype originates from an adult with an advanced solid tumor such as melanoma, head and neck, liver or kidney cancer. The sequencing here drew on CD4+ or CD8+ T cells sorted from blood, taken in a trial of the OX40 agonist ivuxolimab. The chain carries TRBV9 and TRBJ2-3, with D uncertain. CDR3 coding DNA: TGTGCCAGCAGCGCAAGCACAGATACGCAGTATTTT. Translated: CASSASTDTQYF.